This TCR beta chain derives from a study of blood T cell repertoires in COVID-19. Original data processing: Reference gene primer amplification in the assay estimated nucleated cell counts. Clones were read by immunoSEQ multiplex PCR, and TCRdb kept only the in-frame ones, dropping some. The V and J calls and the clone size are those of that table, but D and trimming were determined from the DNA. Counted here are a few hundred thousand clones, roughly 84% occurring once; the ten biggest clones make up more than 1.5%. The V gene's germline CDR1 is GTSNPN and CDR2 SVGIG (reference sequence). J lost 4 bases, V lost 1 base, and 5 bases had no gene match. The CDR3 contains 15 residues.

Sequenced material: peripheral blood. The receptor was derived from a woman aged 40-49 years who had recovered from COVID-19. This chain uses TRBV30 with TRBJ2-4; 9 bases are shared with TRBD2. This CDR3 reads CAWSGGGGVKNIQYF. The DNA of the CDR3 is TGTGCCTGGAGTGGTGGCGGGGGGGTAAAAAACATTCAGTACTTC.